A single T cell receptor (beta chain) is shown here with its context. What it binds is unknown. Researchers amplified the TCR beta CDR3 regions from RNA transcripts. The HTBI set primed first-round TCR CDR3 RT-PCR. TCRdb ran MiXCR on the multiplex PCR reads and lists one entry per CDR3 protein. Here the sample spans 640,000 or so distinct CDR3 sequences, 13% to 15% being singletons. Ophthalmopathy in the patients scored at least 3 on Clinical Activity Score and at least 4 on NOSPECS grade, lasting under 3 months. The CDR3 consists of 14 residues. Germline CDR1 reads MGHRA; CDR2 reads YSYEKL. Trimming removed 4 bases at V and 2 bases at J, with 8 bases between. The sample belongs to a study of T cells in Graves' hyperthyroidism and ophthalmopathy. The study, taken as a whole, reports: By a 13 V-J model, ophthalmopathy was set apart from stable hyperthyroidism.

The chain employs TRBV4-1 and TRBJ1-4; D remains unclear. What was sequenced was blood. This clonotype was sampled from a woman under 30 with Graves' ophthalmopathy. CDR3 loop: CASSRVGTNEKLFF. For the CDR3, the DNA is TGCGCCAGCAGCCGCGTAGGGACTAATGAAAAACTGTTTTTT.